The 8 T cell receptor beta chains below were found in one sample sequenced in a study of brain T cells in children with intractable seizures. Sequenced by immunoSEQ multiplex PCR; TCRdb stores in-frame clones only, minus some. The data show about 76,000 clones, roughly 91% seen once. The sequencing used peripheral blood, collected at surgery. All receptors derive from a boy under two years old with tuberous sclerosis and intractable seizures.

CDR3 amino acids: CASSDSYNSPLHF. The CDR3 DNA sequence: TGTGCCAGCTCAGACTCCTATAATTCACCCCTCCACTTT. The chain has TRBV18 and TRBJ1-6; no clear D. Germline CDR1 and CDR2: KGHSH and LQKENI. Trimming took off 5 bases at V and 0 bases at J, with 2 bases between the two ends. CDR3 size: 13 residues.

CDR3 nucleotide sequence: TGTGCCTGGAGTGTAAGGGACCTAAGGACCTACACTGAAGCTTTCTTT. As protein: CAWSVRDLRTYTEAFF. The V and J genes are TRBV30 and TRBJ1-1, with a possible D match to TRBD1 (5 bases). The CDR3 is 16 amino acids. Germline V gene data show CDR1 as GTSNPN and CDR2 as SVGIG (reference sequence). V was cut by 0 bases and J by 3 bases, with 17 bases left in between.

The chain employs TRBV9 and TRBJ2-3, with D perhaps matching TRBD2 (5 bases). The V gene's germline CDR1 is SGDLS and CDR2 YYNGEE. V shed 0 bases and J shed 3 bases, with 11 bases lying between them. CDR3 length equals 15 residues. The CDR3 loop reads CASSVAGFLTDTQYF. The CDR3 nucleotides read TGTGCCAGCAGCGTAGCGGGGTTCCTAACAGATACGCAGTATTTT.

The chain is built from TRBV19 and TRBJ2-7, with a tentative D call TRBD2 (7 bases). The CDR3 extends over 14 amino acids. Germline CDR1 and CDR2: LNHDA and SQIVND (reference sequence). The V end lost 1 base, the J end lost 5 bases, and 12 bases lay between the germline ends. The CDR3 loop is CASSIVGGGDEQYF. CDR3 DNA sequence: TGTGCCAGTAGTATAGTAGGGGGAGGGGACGAGCAGTACTTC.

The CDR3 nucleotides are TGCAGTGCTAGACCCACGAGGACCCAGTACTTC. Translating it yields CSARPTRTQYF. The J gene is TRBJ2-5, the V gene TRBV20-1; D gene uncertain. V was pared by 2 bases and J by 7 bases, with 8 bases between. The germline CDR1 and CDR2 sequences are DFQATT and SNEGSKA (reference sequence). The CDR3 sequence is 11 residues long.

Points on this clone: A read error may account for a junction end that differs from germline. The chain couples TRBV5-4 to TRBJ2-2; 9 nucleotides match TRBD2. In germline, CDR1 is SGHNT, CDR2 YYREEE (reference sequence). The CDR3 runs to 16 residues. The CDR3 region is CASSLAGGSNTGELFF. CDR3 DNA sequence: TGTGCCAGCAGTTTGGCGGGGGGGTCGAACACCGGGGAGCTGTTTTTT.

The chain combines TRBV6-5 with TRBJ1-6, with D hard to call. The germline gives CDR1 MNHEY, CDR2 SVGAGI. Trimming pared 8 bases from V and 5 bases from J, leaving 4 bases between. The CDR3 has 11 amino acids. CDR3: CASPHNSPLHF. CDR3 bases: TGTGCCAGCCCTCATAATTCACCCCTCCACTTT.

This chain uses TRBV19 with TRBJ2-5; the match to TRBD2 covers 7 bases. Germline V gene sequence: CDR1 LNHDA, CDR2 SQIVND (reference sequence). The CDR3 is 15 residues long. Trimming removed 5 bases from V and 2 bases from J; junction bases left unmatched: 8. The CDR3 region has the DNA TGTGCCAGTAGTGGGTCTAGCGGCCCACAAGAGACCCAGTACTTC. Protein product: CASSGSSGPQETQYF.